This T cell receptor (beta chain) appears in the sequencing data of a study of blood T cell repertoires in COVID-19 (dated by TCRdb to 2020 to 2021). Regarding the study in general: Samples covering the acute and convalescent phases of COVID-19 were provided by collaborators in the United States, Italy and Spain. The prospective study material was composed of cDNA or gDNA derived from T cells, B-cell-depleted T cells, or PBMCs. Deeply sampled blood TCRbeta repertoires from subjects exposed to, actively infected with, or recovered from COVID-19 were included in the dataset. The repertoires were released in a freely available public database meant as a resource for research on the immune response to SARS-CoV-2. The samples were drawn from two sources: the first 160 participants of the ongoing ImmuneRACE study, and 1,254 subjects contributed by 6 global collaborators. Nearly every sample came with metadata listing a de-identified subject ID, COVID-19 status, age in years and sex. Where available, HLA class I and class II types were obtained from metadata supplied by the sample provider rather than from assay-based typing.

TCRbeta CDR3 regions were amplified from genomic DNA by means of the immunoSEQ Assay, a bias-controlled multiplex PCR. Under the source paper's analysis protocol: The number of nucleated cells in each sample was estimated by amplification of reference gene primers within the assay. Sequence reads were collapsed and filtered to measure the absolute abundance of every unique TCRbeta CDR3 rearrangement. For each sample, productive Simpson clonality was calculated as the square root of Simpson's diversity index over productive rearrangements. Here the immuneACCESS table is served through TCRdb, limited to in-frame sequences with V and J called. Missing clones are a known gap in these copies; in checked studies unresolved V genes cover under half, and the rest lacks a known reason. V and J calls and clone size are as listed in that table; D and trimming were resolved from the DNA. This sample lists more than 200,000 clones; roughly 91% were detected once. Over 4% of the sample is in the top ten clones.

Participants in the prospective study were enrolled through a virtual design, were aged about 18 to 100 years, and lived in roughly 25 United States geographic areas. In the prospective study, participants were assigned to cohorts based on the clinical history participants reported in a screening survey and a study questionnaire. ImmuneRACE Cohort 3 recovered participants were defined by two consecutive negative NP/OP PCR tests, healthcare professional clearance, or symptom resolution. In the prospective study, whole blood, serum and a nasopharyngeal or oropharyngeal swab were collected from each participant by mobile phlebotomists. Prospective study participants could optionally give additional blood draws and questionnaires over a roughly two-month period. Blood samples from the prospective study were shipped frozen or at room temperature prior to DNA extraction. General study outcomes and caveats: How much clinical and demographic metadata was included differed by source and by participant, and the metadata was provided uncurated.

A note on this clone: Its antigen is unknown. Per-nucleotide qualities are absent, and no much larger clonotype sits a single base away.

The clonotype was recovered from a woman in her twenties or thirties who had recovered from COVID-19. The sample was PBMCs or T cells enriched from blood (not recorded which).

This receptor carries the CDR3 CASSLDSDSSYEQYF. The sequenced DNA is TGTGCCAGCAGCTTAGACTCGGACTCCTCCTACGAGCAGTACTTC. This chain joins TRBV7-2 to TRBJ2-7; matching of 5 bases hints at TRBD2 as the D gene. Deletion took 1 base off V and 0 bases off J, with a span of 10 bases between the germline ends. From the germline V gene, CDR1 is SGHTA and CDR2 is FQGNSA. Measured from the cysteine to the phenylalanine, the CDR3 is 15 residues long. Only CDR3 DNA is held: 45 bases, read in frame from base 1.